The clone carrying this T cell receptor (beta chain) was detected many times. The antigen is unknown. These data come from a study of human T cells and chemical hapten exposure. In the study overall: Once 0.01% DPC had been applied to the upper back by patch test, readings were taken at 6 days. Across samples, TCR yields varied, mostly owing to small differences in pooled library volumes. Overall study findings and caveats: Relative to controls, expanded TCRs formed significantly more large CDR3 similarity clusters.

This CDR3 has 14 amino acids. Per the germline V gene, CDR1 is SQVTM and CDR2 is ANQGSEA. The V segment lost 8 bases and the J segment 7 bases; nucleotides outside the gene matches: 12. Time point noted: pre-sensitization, week 0. As to treatment: therapeutic diphenylcyclopropenone sensitization with weekly scalp DPC. Blood sampling preceded each patch test application. TCRdb ran MiXCR on the RACE reads and lists one entry per CDR3 protein. The sample holds approximately 400,000 distinct CDR3 sequences, approximately 5.1% seen once. The V gene is TRBV29-1, the J gene TRBJ2-1; 9 nucleotides align to TRBD1. The specimen was whole blood, collected in connection with sensitization to the hapten diphenylcyclopropenone (DPC). The clonotype comes from a woman in her forties or fifties with alopecia areata. Some clones in this sample may be carry-over from other donors' samples. CDR3 DNA sequence: TGCAGCTTATCCGTGGGACAGGGATATAATGAGCAGTTCTTC. Protein product: CSLSVGQGYNEQFF.